These 27 T cell receptor beta chains share one sample of origin, sequenced in a study of blood T cell repertoires in COVID-19. Assay: immunoSEQ multiplex PCR; the TCRdb copy retains only in-frame clones and omits some. Of about 200,000 clones listed, 70% to 80% are singletons. The material sequenced was peripheral blood. The source is a middle-aged woman with COVID-19, enrolled during active disease.

The V call is TRBV27, the J call TRBJ1-4; 10 bases agree with TRBD1. Germline V CDR1 and CDR2: MNHEY, SMNVEV (reference sequence). The CDR3 covers 14 residues. V gave up 5 bases and J gave up 10 bases; unmatched junction bases: 7. This CDR3 reads CASSPTGGSGKLFF. The CDR3 DNA follows: TGTGCCAGCAGTCCGACAGGGGGCTCAGGAAAACTGTTTTTT.

The chain combines TRBV4-1 with TRBJ2-1; 7 nucleotides match TRBD2. Germline V gene sequence: CDR1 MGHRA, CDR2 YSYEKL. The CDR3 loop spans 14 amino acids. V trimming: 0 bases; J trimming: 9 bases; junction bases outside the gene matches: 5. CDR3 bases: TGCGCCAGCAGCCAAGATGTGGGAGGGCTTGAGCAGTTCTTC. Its protein product is CASSQDVGGLEQFF.

This chain connects TRBV5-5 to TRBJ2-6; D possibly corresponds to TRBD2 (6 bases). Germline V gene data show CDR1 as SGHKS and CDR2 as YYEKEE (reference sequence). This CDR3 region has 16 residues. The V gene lost 6 bases and the J gene lost 0 bases, with 13 bases spanning the gap. The DNA of the CDR3 is TGTGCCAGCAAAGGAGGGTTGATCTCTGGGGCCAACGTCCTGACTTTC. Protein: CASKGGLISGANVLTF.

V gene TRBV29-1 combines with J gene TRBJ1-4; 10 bases are a match to TRBD1. The CDR3 is 14 amino acids. Losses at the gene ends were 7 bases for V and 7 bases for J; bases not matched to a gene: 9. CDR1 and CDR2 (germline): SQVTM, ANQGSEA. CDR3 nucleotide sequence: TGCAGCGCCGAGACAGGGGGCTTCGGTGAAAAACTGTTTTTT. This encodes CSAETGGFGEKLFF.

The chain carries TRBV19 and TRBJ2-7; a possible D gene is TRBD1 (6 bases). Germline-derived CDR1 and CDR2 are LNHDA and SQIVND (reference sequence). The CDR3 runs to 12 residues. V was trimmed by 7 bases and J by 6 bases, leaving 13 bases between them. The CDR3 coding sequence is TGTGCCAGTAACGCAGGGGCGAGCGAGCAGTACTTC. The encoded protein is CASNAGASEQYF. The entire variable domain, with the rest obtained from reference TRBV19 and TRBJ2-7, is as follows: DGGITQSPKYLFRKEGQNVTLSCEQNLNHDAMYWYRQDPGQGLRLIYYSQIVNDFQKGDIAEGYSVSREKKESFPLTVTSAQKNPTAFYLCASNAGASEQYFGPGTRLTVT.

The V gene is TRBV10-3, the J gene TRBJ2-1; 7 bases are a match to TRBD2. CDR1 ENHRY and CDR2 SYGVKD come from the germline V gene. The CDR3 totals 12 residues. The trim removed 10 bases at V and 7 bases at J, leaving 7 bases unmatched. The CDR3 is CATIRAGNEQFF. DNA for the CDR3: TGTGCCACCATAAGAGCGGGGAATGAGCAGTTCTTC.

V usage is TRBV5-1 and J usage is TRBJ2-1; no clear D gene. The germline V gene encodes CDR1 SGHRS and CDR2 YFSETQ. CDR3 length: 14 residues. Trimming took 0 bases from V and 5 from J, leaving 9 bases between them. CDR3 sequence (DNA): TGCGCCAGCAGCTTGGCGTTCGCGGACAATGAGCAGTTCTTC. The encoded protein is CASSLAFADNEQFF.

The V call is TRBV6-4, the J call TRBJ2-1, with D uncertain. Trimming took off 2 bases at V and 2 bases at J, with 13 bases between the two ends. CDR3 length: 16 amino acids. CDR1 and CDR2 (germline): MRHNA, SNTAGT. For the CDR3, the DNA is TGTGCCAGCAGTGACGTCTACAGAAGTGCCTACAATGAGCAGTTCTTC. Amino acid sequence: CASSDVYRSAYNEQFF.

This chain connects TRBV2 to TRBJ1-2; 9 bases line up with TRBD1. The CDR3 runs 17 residues. From germline, CDR1 is SNHLY and CDR2 FYNNEI. The V segment lost 7 bases and the J segment 8 bases; nucleotides outside the gene matches: 20. CDR3 bases: TGTGCCAGCACCCCGGGGACAGGGCCCCTCAGGCGTATAGGCTACACCTTC. It translates to CASTPGTGPLRRIGYTF.

This clone came up a few times. V gene TRBV5-4 combines with J gene TRBJ2-7; tentative D call: TRBD1 (6 bases). Germline V gives CDR1 SGHNT, CDR2 YYREEE (reference sequence). Trimming took 4 bases from V and 2 from J, leaving 10 bases between them. The CDR3 contains 13 residues. DNA for the CDR3: TGTGCCAGCAGCCGGGACAACGCCTACGAGCAGTACTTC. Translation: CASSRDNAYEQYF. The whole variable domain, filled in from reference TRBV5-4 and TRBJ2-7, reads ETGVTQSPTHLIKTRGQQVTLRCSSQSGHNTVSWYQQALGQGPQFIFQYYREEENGRGNFPPRFSGLQFPNYSSELNVNALELDDSALYLCASSRDNAYEQYFGPGTRLTVT.

This clone has a count of ten or more. The sample holds other DNA sequences that translate to the same CDR3. The chain uses TRBV2 and TRBJ1-3, with D possibly matching TRBD1 (5 bases). Looked up from germline, CDR1 is SNHLY and CDR2 is FYNNEI. Trimming removed 7 bases from V and 4 bases from J, with 8 bases in between. This CDR3 comprises 12 residues. In nucleotides, the CDR3 is TGTGCCAGCACAGGGTCCGGAAACACCATATATTTT. Amino acids: CASTGSGNTIYF.

V usage is TRBV2 and J usage is TRBJ2-2; D remains unclear. In germline, CDR1 is SNHLY, CDR2 FYNNEI. The CDR3 spans 15 residues. Trimming shortened V by 8 bases and J by 1 base, and 14 bases separated the two germline ends. The CDR3 sequence is CASSPIQLNTGELFF. CDR3 nucleotides: TGTGCCAGCTCTCCAATCCAGTTGAACACCGGGGAGCTGTTTTTT.

In its sample, this clone was seen a few times. The rearrangement links TRBV7-8 to TRBJ1-2, with 7 nucleotides matching TRBD1. The CDR3 spans 15 residues. Germline CDR1 is SGHVS and CDR2 is FQNEAQ. With V trimmed by 5 bases and J by 1 base, 7 bases remained unmatched. In DNA, the CDR3 is TGTGCCAGCAGCAGGGTGGGACAGATTAACTATGGCTACACCTTC. Translating it yields CASSRVGQINYGYTF.

This clone was seen once. V is TRBV25-1 and J is TRBJ1-3; D is unresolved. This CDR3 region has 13 residues. Germline V gives CDR1 MGHDK, CDR2 SYGVNS. V gave up 4 bases and J gave up 0 bases, with 4 bases separating them. Here the CDR3 reads CASSGLSGNTIYF. CDR3 DNA sequence: TGTGCCAGCAGTGGACTCTCTGGAAACACCATATATTTT.

The rearrangement links TRBV7-3 to TRBJ2-5; 11 nucleotides match TRBD2. The CDR3 is 15 amino acids. Losses at the gene ends were 1 base for V and 3 bases for J; bases not matched to a gene: 1. The germline CDR1 and CDR2 sequences are SGHTA and FQGTGA. The CDR3 coding sequence is TGTGCCAGCAGCTTAATGGGACTAGCGGAAGAGACCCAGTACTTC. It translates to CASSLMGLAEETQYF.

The J gene is TRBJ2-7, the V gene TRBV18; possible D gene TRBD1, 6 bases. CDR1 is KGHSH and CDR2 is LQKENI in the germline V gene. This CDR3 has 14 amino acids. V was shortened by 1 base and J by 3 bases, with 10 bases between the two germline ends. The DNA of the CDR3 is TGTGCCAGCTCACCACGACAGGCGAACTACGAGCAGTACTTC. Its protein is CASSPRQANYEQYF. Variable domain in full (rest from reference TRBV18 and TRBJ2-7): NAGVMQNPRHLVRRRGQEARLRCSPMKGHSHVYWYRQLPEEGLKFMVYLQKENIIDESGMPKERFSAEFPKEGPSILRIQQVVRGDSAAYFCASSPRQANYEQYFGPGTRLTVT.

V gene TRBV6-5 combines with J gene TRBJ1-5; D may be TRBD1 (5 bases). Trimming took 6 bases from V and 4 from J, leaving 10 bases between them. The CDR3 has 13 residues. Per germline, CDR1 MNHEY and CDR2 SVGAGI. CDR3 region: CASSNRKNQPQHF. The CDR3 nucleotides are TGTGCCAGCAGCAACAGGAAGAATCAGCCCCAGCATTTT.

The gene calls are TRBV10-3 and TRBJ2-7, with 9 bases lining up with TRBD2. The ends lost 2 bases at V and 0 bases at J; junction bases unmatched: 2. The CDR3 consists of 15 residues. The germline V gene encodes CDR1 ENHRY and CDR2 SYGVKD. CDR3 region: CAISELAGTSYEQYF. CDR3 sequence (DNA): TGTGCCATCAGTGAGCTAGCGGGAACCTCCTACGAGCAGTACTTC.

The rearrangement uses TRBV5-1 and TRBJ2-5; TRBD2 aligns across 13 bases. V shed 0 bases, J shed 5 bases, and the junction held 10 bases outside the gene matches. This CDR3 region has 18 residues. The germline gives CDR1 SGHRS, CDR2 YFSETQ. In DNA, the CDR3 is TGCGCCAGCAGCTTGGGTGGACTAGCGGGAGCGACTGGGGAGACCCAGTACTTC. Its translation: CASSLGGLAGATGETQYF.

The rearrangement joins TRBV9 to TRBJ2-7; tentative D call: TRBD2 (7 bases). This CDR3 contains 13 residues. V lost 0 bases, J lost 12 bases, and 16 bases lay in between. In germline, CDR1 is SGDLS, CDR2 YYNGEE. The CDR3 here is CASSVGLGGATYF. As DNA, the CDR3 is TGTGCCAGCAGCGTAGGACTTGGGGGGGCTACGTACTTC.

The sample holds one count of this clone. The gene calls are TRBV7-9 and TRBJ2-1; 8 bases match TRBD2. The CDR3 is made up of 14 amino acids. The V gene end was trimmed by 5 bases and the J gene end by 8 bases; junction bases not matched to a gene: 8. The germline V gene has CDR1 SEHNR and CDR2 FQNEAQ (reference sequence). The CDR3 coding sequence is TGTGCCAGCAGCGTGGGACTAGTAGTCCATGAGCAGTTCTTC. Protein sequence: CASSVGLVVHEQFF.

V and J are TRBV6-5 and TRBJ2-7, with D maybe TRBD2 (5 bases). There are 13 residues in the CDR3. Per the germline V gene, CDR1 is MNHEY and CDR2 is SVGAGI. Trimming took 8 bases from V and 0 from J, leaving 11 bases between them. CDR3 protein: CASALGSSYEQYF. As DNA, the CDR3 is TGTGCCAGCGCCTTAGGGAGCTCCTACGAGCAGTACTTC.

The chain couples TRBV6-6 to TRBJ1-2; D might be TRBD1 (5 bases). This CDR3 contains 12 residues. Germline V lookup: CDR1 MNHNY, CDR2 SVGAGI (reference sequence). V lost 5 bases to trimming and J lost 5 bases, with 9 bases between them. CDR3 DNA sequence: TGTGCCAGCAGTCCGGAGGGGTATGGCTACACCTTC. This translates into CASSPEGYGYTF.

V usage is TRBV24-1 and J usage is TRBJ2-1; 10 nucleotides align to TRBD2. Germline V gene lookup returns CDR1 KGHDR and CDR2 SFDVKD. This CDR3 region has 15 residues. V trimming: 3 bases; J trimming: 8 bases; junction bases outside the gene matches: 6. CDR3 region: CATSDTSGNIDEQFF. The DNA of the CDR3 is TGTGCCACCAGTGATACTAGCGGGAATATCGATGAGCAGTTCTTC.

The DNA for the CDR3 is TGTGCCAGCAGCTTAGGACAGGGGGCTAATGAAAAACTGTTTTTT. Translated, it gives CASSLGQGANEKLFF. This chain connects TRBV7-9 to TRBJ1-4, with TRBD1 identical over 9 bases. The CDR3 covers 15 residues. The junction had 0 bases not matched to a gene; V was cut back by 1 base and J by 3 bases. Germline V CDR1 and CDR2: SEHNR, FQNEAQ (reference sequence).

The rearrangement joins TRBV7-9 to TRBJ1-6, with D unresolved. V was pared by 4 bases and J by 5 bases, with 12 bases between. This CDR3 is built from 15 residues. The germline gives CDR1 SEHNR, CDR2 FQNEAQ (reference sequence). The CDR3 protein is CASSSRGSHNSPLHF. CDR3 coding DNA: TGTGCCAGCAGCTCTCGGGGATCCCATAATTCACCCCTCCACTTT.

This clone was seen only once. The chain uses TRBV9 and TRBJ2-7, with 11 bases lining up with TRBD1. The V gene's germline CDR1 is SGDLS and CDR2 YYNGEE. The CDR3 runs to 15 residues. The junction had 8 bases not matched to a gene; V was cut back by 7 bases and J by 2 bases. DNA for the CDR3: TGTGCCAGCTCCTCTGCGGGACAGGGGGCCTACGAGCAGTACTTC. It codes for CASSSAGQGAYEQYF.